This TCR beta chain was sequenced in a study of cytomegalovirus exposure and HLA in healthy donors (TCRdb year 2017). Looking at the study overall: An earlier analysis of about 530 of the donors reported about 260 Gb of sequence data and 117 million unique TCR beta sequences obtained from around 180 million T cells. The genetic ancestry cluster associated with self-reported Caucasian donors included over 65% of the 300 to 450 genotyped donors. The later analysis used no new phenotypic data to find candidate immune exposures, relying instead on TCR beta sequences and their occurrence across donors. An earlier analysis of about 620 of the donors applied high-throughput TCR beta sequencing to assess whether each TCR beta V gene segment acted as functional or pseudogenic. A later analysis re-examined previously published TCR beta repertoires from several hundred donors and added high-resolution HLA genotyping to investigate patterns of TCR occurrence. The number of typed donors differed by locus: 629-630 for A, B, C, DRB1 and DQB1; roughly 510 for DQA1; 600 to 610 for DPA1; and some 470 for DPB1. All discovery cohort repertoires had been generated using a single sequencing platform. A separate validation cohort of 100 to 150 different subjects was used in addition to the 666-subject first cohort. HLA typing included class I and class II loci at four-digit resolution. Roughly 300 gigabases of sequencing data and 78 million or so unique TCR sequences were included in an early release covering about 600 HLA-typed donors. The study aimed to test whether signatures of past pathogen exposure could be identified by cataloging public T cell receptors. The study profiled the T cell repertoires of about 720 subjects by immunosequencing and related them to cytomegalovirus serostatus. Donor age, sex, ethnicity and CMV serostatus were compiled alongside the repertoire data. Four to six DR-DQ haplotypes were handled as single units for association and clustering, since linkage in the cohort was strong. On average, around 240,000 unique TCR beta nucleotide sequences were sequenced per donor among 300 to 500 genotyped donors of the cohort, with about 19% of those sequences being non-productive. A later genetic analysis used genome-wide SNP genotypes for 398 of the 666 donors, treating that subset as a discovery cohort. To predict cytomegalovirus infection status, the study combined high-throughput TCR immunosequencing, statistical association of individual TCRs with disease status, and machine learning. Findings and caveats that apply to the study as a whole: The authors suggested that the approach could potentially be generalized to other disease states and immunological phenotypes. Because HLA typing was unavailable for some donors at each locus, only the typed subset was used in association tests. A later genetic analysis reported fewer N-insertions in productive TCRs among donors in an Asian-associated ancestry cluster than the approximately 670-donor mean. In the study, roughly 160 TCR beta chains were listed as associated with cytomegalovirus. According to a later analysis, TCR association rates differed among HLA loci, with DRB1 alleles showing the most associated TCRs and HLA-C alleles showing the fewest. Assigning TCR associations to individual alleles was difficult when HLA alleles, especially DR and DQ, strongly co-occurred. In an earlier analysis of 500 to 650 of the donors, most TCR beta V segments appeared in productive rearrangements about 87% or about 30% of the time, broadly matching IMGT annotations. A cluster of highly shared sequence variants was judged likely to be a technical artifact of the sequencing pipeline. V-gene and J-gene trimming of TCR beta chains was associated with a missense DCLRE1C variant in a later genetic analysis, and the association was replicated in an independent cohort. In this cohort, only TCR beta chains were sequenced, and detectable features were limited by the absence of alpha or paired-chain data. Correlated functional status among segregating V segments might be attributable to linkage disequilibrium, but an unknown experimental factor could not be ruled out. Compared with equally common non-associated chains, HLA-associated TCR beta chains in a later analysis were more clonally expanded and had lower generation probabilities. A later analysis found that most CMV-associated TCR beta chains appeared HLA-restricted, with HLA associations seemingly driven largely by CMV exposure. Because counts were too low, about 15 rarely observed V segments, including chromosome 9 orphons, were left out of the earlier analysis of 587 of the donors. A further reported finding was that TCR beta sequences accurately predicted the HLA-A and HLA-B alleles for most subjects in the first cohort. For the cohort, immune exposure information was limited to CMV serostatus. Specific HLA alleles were associated with some 15,000 TCR beta sequences at a false discovery rate of 0.05 in a later analysis. Some IMGT-functional V segments, including TRBV6-2 and TRBV6-3, could not be distinguished by the 87-base-pair reads and were therefore excluded. According to a later analysis, parvovirus B19, influenza, CMV and Epstein-Barr virus appeared linked to several top co-occurrence clusters. A few of the identified cytomegalovirus-associated TCR beta chains were confirmed in vitro to be specific for cytomegalovirus antigens. Most TCR sequences were observed very rarely across donors, whereas some public TCRs were present in many individuals. The presence/absence analyses assumed that sequencing depth was roughly uniform across donors, and that assumption may not be true. The classifier was reported to diagnose cytomegalovirus status with high specificity and sensitivity in both the original cohort and the validation cohort.

Concerning this clone itself: The antigen it recognizes is unknown. One base away there is no much larger clone; base qualities are not given.

The library was obtained by the immunoSEQ multiplex PCR assay. For the multiplex PCR, a mixture combining 60 forward primers for TCR Vbeta segments and 13 reverse primers for TCR Jbeta segments was used. A multiplex PCR assay on genomic DNA amplified the CDR3 region of rearranged TCR beta genes. The Illumina HiSeq System was used to sequence the amplified TCR beta libraries as 87-base-pair reads. The authors' analysis ran thus. Across the 600 to 700 repertoires, a later analysis counted tens of millions of unique TCR beta chains, some 11 million of which were shared by at least two donors. To remove PCR and sequencing errors, raw reads were error-corrected and collapsed into unique sequences using a nearest-neighbor algorithm that merged closely related sequences. V, D and J gene segments were assigned by aligning CDR3 sequences to IMGT reference sequences. For a sequence to be retained, a match of at least six nucleotides to both a V gene segment and a J gene segment was required. Rearrangements were classified as productive when the CDR3 lacked stop codons and remained in frame with V and J, and all other rearrangements were classified as non-productive. Following IMGT convention, CDR3 was defined as the stretch from the second conserved V-encoded cysteine up to the conserved J-encoded phenylalanine. In an earlier analysis of around 540 of the donors, sequences lacking an unambiguous match to a single V gene segment were excluded. An earlier analysis of a few hundred of the donors called V segments functional above 56.7% productive rearrangements and segregating when the between-donor standard deviation exceeded 5%. A statistical classification framework was built for diagnosing cytomegalovirus status from the catalog of TCR beta chain sequences. A later analysis assigned V and J genes by comparing TCR nucleotide sequences with IMGT/GENE-DB human TR gene sequences. A later analysis assigned CDR3 sequences and most-parsimonious VDJ recombination scenarios with the TCRdist pipeline. In a later analysis, every TCR beta chain was defined by the combination of its CDR3 amino acid sequence and its V-gene family, and reads without a unique V-gene family were dropped. As a way to deal with suspected cross-contamination and a sequencing artifact, a later analysis dropped hundreds of nucleotide sequences that were highly shared and had low generation probability. In a later analysis, a clonal expansion index for each public chain was calculated from normalized within-repertoire ranks of inferred template counts. In a later analysis, generation probabilities were computed using a VDJ recombination model fitted to out-of-frame rearrangements, and the results were checked against IGoR. Hypergeometric tests were used in a later analysis to score TCR-TCR, TCR-HLA and TCR-CMV co-occurrence, with a repertoire-size bias correction applied to the TCR pairs. In a later analysis, false discovery rates were estimated by permuting HLA or CMV assignments 20 times. In a later analysis, co-occurring TCRs were grouped using DBSCAN, and TCRdist sequence similarity was added for clustering within HLA-allele-positive subsets. Repertoires with fewer than 30,000 or more than 120,000 public chains, plus five repertoires with anomalous nucleotide sharing, were excluded from co-occurrence clustering. TCRdb mirrors the immuneACCESS table, restricted to in-frame sequences. Some clones are absent from its copies; in checked studies, under half trace to an unresolved V gene, and the reason for the others is unknown. The DNA gave D and trimming, while V, J and clone size come from that table. This sample holds approximately 260,000 clones; 92% were observed only once. Of the sample, 1.7% is held by the ten largest clones.

Clipping removes 4 bases from V and 9 bases from J, with 11 as the unmatched junction base count. The CDR3 sequence holds 15 residues, the cysteine and phenylalanine included. Solely the CDR3 DNA is kept, with 45 bases framed from the first base. As encoded in the germline V gene, CDR1 is SGHRS while CDR2 is YFSETQ. The cohort comprised some 730 healthy bone marrow donors. At the time of sampling, every cohort member was nominally healthy, though immune exposures that went unrecorded were likely present. The donor was CMV seronegative and was included in the group of hundreds of seronegative cohort members. A peripheral blood sample was collected from each donor, and TCR beta sequencing was performed on peripheral blood mononuclear cells. Genomic DNA was extracted from the blood cell samples with the Qiagen DNeasy Blood Extraction Kit.

Sequencing was performed on PBMCs. The rearranged chain carries TRBV5-1 and TRBJ2-1; TRBD2 lines up with 9 middle nucleotides. This clonotype was obtained from a girl aged 2 to 10 in good health and CMV-seronegative. The CDR3 reads CASSLGAGGPGEQFF. The sequenced DNA is TGCGCCAGCAGCCTGGGGGCGGGGGGGCCCGGTGAGCAGTTCTTC. The CDR3, completed at both ends by the reference TRBV5-1 and TRBJ2-1 genes, gives the full variable domain KAGVTQTPRYLIKTRGQQVTLSCSPISGHRSVSWYQQTPGQGLQFLFEYFSETQRNKGNFPGRFSGRQFSNSRSEMNVSTLELGDSALYLCASSLGAGGPGEQFFGPGTRLTVL.